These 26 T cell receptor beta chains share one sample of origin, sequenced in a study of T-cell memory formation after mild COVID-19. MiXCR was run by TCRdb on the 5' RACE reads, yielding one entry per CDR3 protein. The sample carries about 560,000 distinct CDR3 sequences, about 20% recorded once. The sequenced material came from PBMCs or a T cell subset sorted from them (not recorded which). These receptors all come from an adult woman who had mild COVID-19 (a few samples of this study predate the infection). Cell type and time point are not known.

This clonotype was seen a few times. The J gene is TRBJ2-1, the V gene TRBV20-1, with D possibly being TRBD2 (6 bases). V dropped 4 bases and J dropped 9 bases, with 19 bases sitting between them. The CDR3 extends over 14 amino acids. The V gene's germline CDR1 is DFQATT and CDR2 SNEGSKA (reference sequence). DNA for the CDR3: TGCAGTGCTAAGGTCAACGGGAGAGCGTTTGAGCAGTTCTTC. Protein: CSAKVNGRAFEQFF.

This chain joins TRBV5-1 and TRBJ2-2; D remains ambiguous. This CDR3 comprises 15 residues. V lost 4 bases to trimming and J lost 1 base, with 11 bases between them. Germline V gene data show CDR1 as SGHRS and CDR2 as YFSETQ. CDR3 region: CASSPGYGNTGELFF. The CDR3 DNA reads TGCGCCAGCAGCCCTGGATATGGGAACACCGGGGAGCTGTTTTTT.

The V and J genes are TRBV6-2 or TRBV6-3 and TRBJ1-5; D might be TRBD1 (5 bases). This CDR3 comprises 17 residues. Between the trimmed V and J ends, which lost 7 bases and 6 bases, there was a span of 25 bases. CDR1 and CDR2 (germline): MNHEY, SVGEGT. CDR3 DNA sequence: TGTGCCAGCACCTATCTTCCAGGTGGGGCAGATGGTCAGCCCCAGCATTTT. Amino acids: CASTYLPGGADGQPQHF.

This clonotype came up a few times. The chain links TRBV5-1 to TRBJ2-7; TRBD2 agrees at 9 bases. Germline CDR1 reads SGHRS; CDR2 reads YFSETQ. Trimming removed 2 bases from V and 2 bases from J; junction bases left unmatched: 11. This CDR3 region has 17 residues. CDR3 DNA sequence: TGCGCCAGCAGCTTTCGGGTAGCGGGAGCGGGCCCCTACGAGCAGTACTTC. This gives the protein CASSFRVAGAGPYEQYF.

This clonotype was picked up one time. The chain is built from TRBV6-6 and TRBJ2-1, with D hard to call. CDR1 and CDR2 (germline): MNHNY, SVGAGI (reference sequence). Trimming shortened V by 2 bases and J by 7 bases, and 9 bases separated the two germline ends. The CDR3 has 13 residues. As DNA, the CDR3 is TGTGCCAGCAGTTACGAGGTTCGTAATGAGCAGTTCTTC. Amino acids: CASSYEVRNEQFF.

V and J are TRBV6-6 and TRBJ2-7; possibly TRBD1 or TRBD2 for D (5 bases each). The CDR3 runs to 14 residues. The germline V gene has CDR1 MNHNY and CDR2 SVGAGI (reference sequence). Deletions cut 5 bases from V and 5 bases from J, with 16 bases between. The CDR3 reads CASSHSPLGDEQYF. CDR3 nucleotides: TGTGCCAGCAGTCATTCCCCCCTGGGGGACGAGCAGTACTTC.

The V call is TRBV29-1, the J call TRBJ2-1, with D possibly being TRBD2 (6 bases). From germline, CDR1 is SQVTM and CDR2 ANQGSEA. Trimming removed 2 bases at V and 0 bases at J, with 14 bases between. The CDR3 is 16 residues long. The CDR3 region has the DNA TGCAGCGTTGAACCCCTGCGGGGCAGCTCCTACAATGAGCAGTTCTTC. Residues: CSVEPLRGSSYNEQFF.

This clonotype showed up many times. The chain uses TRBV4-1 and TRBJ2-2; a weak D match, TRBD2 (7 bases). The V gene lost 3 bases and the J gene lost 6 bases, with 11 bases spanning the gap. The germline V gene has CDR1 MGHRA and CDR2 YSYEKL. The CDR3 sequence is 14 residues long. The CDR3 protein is CASSQFGGPGELFF. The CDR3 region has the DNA TGCGCCAGCAGCCAGTTCGGGGGGCCCGGGGAGCTGTTTTTT.

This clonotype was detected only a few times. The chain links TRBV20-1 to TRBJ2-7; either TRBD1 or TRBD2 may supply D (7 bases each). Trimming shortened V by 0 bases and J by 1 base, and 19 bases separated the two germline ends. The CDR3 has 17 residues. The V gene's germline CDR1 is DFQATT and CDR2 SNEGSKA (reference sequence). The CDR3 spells CSARDLGQGGRSYEQYF. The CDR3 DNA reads TGCAGTGCTAGAGATTTGGGGCAGGGGGGGAGATCCTACGAGCAGTACTTC.

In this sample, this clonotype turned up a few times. In nucleotides, the CDR3 is TGTGCCAGCAGCCAGGGATTAGGGTTGAATGGCTACACCTTC. It translates to CASSQGLGLNGYTF. The gene calls are TRBV5-5 and TRBJ1-2; D might be TRBD1 (5 bases). Germline V gives CDR1 SGHKS, CDR2 YYEKEE (reference sequence). The CDR3 is 14 amino acids. V was trimmed by 4 bases and J by 6 bases, leaving 16 bases between them.

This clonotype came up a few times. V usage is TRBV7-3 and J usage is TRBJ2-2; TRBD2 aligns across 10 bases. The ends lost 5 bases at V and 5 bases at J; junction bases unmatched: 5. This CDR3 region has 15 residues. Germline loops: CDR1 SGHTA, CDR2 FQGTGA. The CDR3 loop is CASSRAGGRTGELFF. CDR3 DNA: TGTGCCAGCAGCAGAGCGGGAGGGCGGACCGGGGAGCTGTTTTTT.

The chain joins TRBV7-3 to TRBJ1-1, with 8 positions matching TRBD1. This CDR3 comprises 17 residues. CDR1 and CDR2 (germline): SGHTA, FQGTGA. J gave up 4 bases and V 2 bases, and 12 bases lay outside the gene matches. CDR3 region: CASSLLPDREGSTEAFF. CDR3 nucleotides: TGTGCCAGCAGCTTATTACCGGACAGGGAAGGGAGCACTGAAGCTTTCTTT.

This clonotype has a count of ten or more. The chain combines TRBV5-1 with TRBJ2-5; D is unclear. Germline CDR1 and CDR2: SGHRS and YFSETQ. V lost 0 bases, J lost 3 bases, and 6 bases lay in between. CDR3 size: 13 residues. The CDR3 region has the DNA TGCGCCAGCAGCTTGGTGGGAAAAGAGACCCAGTACTTC. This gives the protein CASSLVGKETQYF.

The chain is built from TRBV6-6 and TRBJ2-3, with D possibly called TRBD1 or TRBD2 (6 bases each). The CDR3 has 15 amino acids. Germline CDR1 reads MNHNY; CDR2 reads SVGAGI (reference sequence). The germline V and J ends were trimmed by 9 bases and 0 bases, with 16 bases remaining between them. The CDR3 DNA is TGTGCCAGTTCCGCGGGACACCTTAGCACAGATACGCAGTATTTT. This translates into CASSAGHLSTDTQYF.

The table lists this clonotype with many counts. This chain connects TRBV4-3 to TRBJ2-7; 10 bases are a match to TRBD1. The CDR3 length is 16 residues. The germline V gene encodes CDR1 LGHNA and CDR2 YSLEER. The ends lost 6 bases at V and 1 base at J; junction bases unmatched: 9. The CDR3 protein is CASSFSGTGESYEQYF. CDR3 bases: TGCGCCAGCAGTTTTTCCGGGACAGGGGAATCCTACGAGCAGTACTTC.

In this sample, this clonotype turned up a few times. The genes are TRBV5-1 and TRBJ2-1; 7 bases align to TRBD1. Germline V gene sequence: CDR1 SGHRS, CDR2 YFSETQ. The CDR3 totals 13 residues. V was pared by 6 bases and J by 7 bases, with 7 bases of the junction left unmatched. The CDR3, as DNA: TGCGCCAGCAATGGGGACAGCACAAATGAGCAGTTCTTC. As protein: CASNGDSTNEQFF.

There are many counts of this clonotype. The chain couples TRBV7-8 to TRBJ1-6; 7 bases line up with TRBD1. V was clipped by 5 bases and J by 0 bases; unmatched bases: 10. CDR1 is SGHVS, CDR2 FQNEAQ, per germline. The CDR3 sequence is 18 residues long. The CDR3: CASSVTGILNSYNSPLHF. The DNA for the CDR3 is TGTGCCAGCAGCGTGACAGGGATCCTCAACTCCTATAATTCACCCCTCCACTTT.

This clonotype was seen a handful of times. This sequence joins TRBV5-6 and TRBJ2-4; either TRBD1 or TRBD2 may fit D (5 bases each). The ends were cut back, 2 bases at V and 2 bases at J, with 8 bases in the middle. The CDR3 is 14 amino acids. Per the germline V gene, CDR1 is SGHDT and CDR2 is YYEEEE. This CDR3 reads CASSLGEPKNIQYF. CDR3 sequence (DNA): TGTGCCAGCAGCTTAGGGGAGCCCAAAAACATTCAGTACTTC. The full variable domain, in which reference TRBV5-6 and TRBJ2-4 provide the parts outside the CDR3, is DAGVTQSPTHLIKTRGQQVTLRCSPKSGHDTVSWYQQALGQGPQFIFQYYEEEERQRGNFPDRFSGHQFPNYSSELNVNALLLGDSALYLCASSLGEPKNIQYFGAGTRLSVL.

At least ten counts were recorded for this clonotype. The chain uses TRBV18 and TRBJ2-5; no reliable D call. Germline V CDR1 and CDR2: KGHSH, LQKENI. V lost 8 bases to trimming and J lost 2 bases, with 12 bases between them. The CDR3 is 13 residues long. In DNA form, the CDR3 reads TGTGCCAGCAGTCCGCCCTCTCAAGAGACCCAGTACTTC. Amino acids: CASSPPSQETQYF.

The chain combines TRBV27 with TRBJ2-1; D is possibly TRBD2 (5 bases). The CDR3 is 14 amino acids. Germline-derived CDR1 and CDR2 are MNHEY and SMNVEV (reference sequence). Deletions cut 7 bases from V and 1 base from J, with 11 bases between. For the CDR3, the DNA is TGTGCCAGCACGGCGGGCTTTTCCTACAATGAGCAGTTCTTC. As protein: CASTAGFSYNEQFF.

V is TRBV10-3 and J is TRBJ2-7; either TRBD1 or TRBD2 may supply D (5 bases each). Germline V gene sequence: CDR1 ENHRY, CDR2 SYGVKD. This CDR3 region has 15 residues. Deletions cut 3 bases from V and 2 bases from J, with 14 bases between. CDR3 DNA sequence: TGTGCCATCAGTGATATCGGGACGGAGACCTACGAGCAGTACTTC. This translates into CAISDIGTETYEQYF.

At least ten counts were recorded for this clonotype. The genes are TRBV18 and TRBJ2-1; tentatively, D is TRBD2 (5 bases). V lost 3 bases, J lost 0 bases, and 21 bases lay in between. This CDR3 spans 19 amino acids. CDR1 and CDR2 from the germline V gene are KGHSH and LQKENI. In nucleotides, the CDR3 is TGTGCCAGCTCACCCCGGACGGGGTCCCGTTCGAGCTCCTACAATGAGCAGTTCTTC. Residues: CASSPRTGSRSSSYNEQFF.

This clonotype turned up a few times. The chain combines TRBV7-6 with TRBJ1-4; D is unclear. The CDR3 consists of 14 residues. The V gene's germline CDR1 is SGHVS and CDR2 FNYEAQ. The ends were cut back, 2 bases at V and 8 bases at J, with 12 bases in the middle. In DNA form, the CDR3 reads TGTGCCAGCAGCTTAAATGGTGTGGGCGAAAAACTGTTTTTT. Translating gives CASSLNGVGEKLFF.

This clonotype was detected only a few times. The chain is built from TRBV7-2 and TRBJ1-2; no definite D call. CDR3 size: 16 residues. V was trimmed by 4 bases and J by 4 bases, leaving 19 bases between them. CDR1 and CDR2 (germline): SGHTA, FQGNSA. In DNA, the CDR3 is TGTGCCAGCAGCTCCCAACGGGTAGGAAGCAGCTATGGCTACACCTTC. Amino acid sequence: CASSSQRVGSSYGYTF.

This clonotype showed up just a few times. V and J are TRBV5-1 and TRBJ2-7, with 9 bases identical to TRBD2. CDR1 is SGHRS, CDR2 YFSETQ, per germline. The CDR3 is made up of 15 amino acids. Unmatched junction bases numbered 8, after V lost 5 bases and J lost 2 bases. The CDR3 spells CASSLTSGPPYEQYF. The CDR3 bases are TGCGCCAGCAGTCTCACTAGCGGGCCACCCTACGAGCAGTACTTC.

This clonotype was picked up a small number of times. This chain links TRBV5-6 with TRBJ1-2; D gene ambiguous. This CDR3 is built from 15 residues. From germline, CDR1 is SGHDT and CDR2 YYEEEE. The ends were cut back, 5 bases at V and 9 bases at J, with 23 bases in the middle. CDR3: CASRPPGQHLRSYTF. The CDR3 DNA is TGTGCCAGCAGGCCTCCCGGGCAGCACTTGAGGAGCTACACCTTC.